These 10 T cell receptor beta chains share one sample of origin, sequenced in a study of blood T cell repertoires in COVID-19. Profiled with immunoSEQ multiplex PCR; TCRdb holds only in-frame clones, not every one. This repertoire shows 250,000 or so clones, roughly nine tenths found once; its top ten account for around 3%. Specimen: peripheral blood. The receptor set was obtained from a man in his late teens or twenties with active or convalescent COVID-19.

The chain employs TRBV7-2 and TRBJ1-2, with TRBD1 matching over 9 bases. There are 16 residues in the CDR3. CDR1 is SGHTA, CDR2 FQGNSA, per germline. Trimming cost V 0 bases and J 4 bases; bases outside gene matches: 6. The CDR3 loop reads CASSLAGQGEGYGYTF. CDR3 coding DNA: TGTGCCAGCAGCTTAGCGGGACAGGGTGAAGGCTATGGCTACACCTTC.

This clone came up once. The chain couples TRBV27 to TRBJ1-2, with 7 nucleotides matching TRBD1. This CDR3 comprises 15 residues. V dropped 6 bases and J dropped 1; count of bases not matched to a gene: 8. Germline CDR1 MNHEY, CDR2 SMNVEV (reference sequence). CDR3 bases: TGTGCCAGCAGACCTCCGGGACAGATTAACTATGGCTACACCTTC. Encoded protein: CASRPPGQINYGYTF.

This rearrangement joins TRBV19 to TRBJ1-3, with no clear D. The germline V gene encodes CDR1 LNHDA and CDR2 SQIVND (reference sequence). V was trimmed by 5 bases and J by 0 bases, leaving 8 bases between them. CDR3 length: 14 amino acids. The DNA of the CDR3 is TGTGCCAGTAGTGGAGTGGGCTCTGGAAACACCATATATTTT. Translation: CASSGVGSGNTIYF.

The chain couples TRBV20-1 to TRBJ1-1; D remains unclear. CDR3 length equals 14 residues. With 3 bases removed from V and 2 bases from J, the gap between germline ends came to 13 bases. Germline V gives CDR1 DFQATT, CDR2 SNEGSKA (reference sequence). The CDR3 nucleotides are TGCAGTGCTAGTGTCGGCGGTAGAAACACTGAAGCTTTCTTT. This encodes CSASVGGRNTEAFF.

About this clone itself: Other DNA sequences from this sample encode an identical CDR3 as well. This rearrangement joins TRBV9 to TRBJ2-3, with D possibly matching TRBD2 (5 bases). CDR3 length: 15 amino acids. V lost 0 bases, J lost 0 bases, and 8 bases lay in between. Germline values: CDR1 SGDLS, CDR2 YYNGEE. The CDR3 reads CASSVGTSSTDTQYF. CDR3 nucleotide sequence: TGTGCCAGCAGCGTAGGGACTTCTAGCACAGATACGCAGTATTTT. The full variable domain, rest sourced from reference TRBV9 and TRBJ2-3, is DSGVTQTPKHLITATGQRVTLRCSPRSGDLSVYWYQQSLDQGLQFLIQYYNGEERAKGNILERFSAQQFPDLHSELNLSSLELGDSALYFCASSVGTSSTDTQYFGPGTRLTVL.

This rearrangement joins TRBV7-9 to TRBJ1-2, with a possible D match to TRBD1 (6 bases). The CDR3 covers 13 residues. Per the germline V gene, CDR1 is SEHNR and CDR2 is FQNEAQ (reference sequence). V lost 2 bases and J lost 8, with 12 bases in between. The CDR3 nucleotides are TGTGCCAGCAGCTTAACAGGGCCCGTGGGCTACACCTTC. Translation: CASSLTGPVGYTF.

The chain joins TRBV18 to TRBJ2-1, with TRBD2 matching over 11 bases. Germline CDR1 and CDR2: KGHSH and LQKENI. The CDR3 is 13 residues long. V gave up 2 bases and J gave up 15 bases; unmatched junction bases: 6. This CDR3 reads CASSPTALAGAFF. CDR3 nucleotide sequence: TGTGCCAGCTCACCAACCGCACTAGCGGGGGCGTTCTTC. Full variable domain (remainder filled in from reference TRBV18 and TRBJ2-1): NAGVMQNPRHLVRRRGQEARLRCSPMKGHSHVYWYRQLPEEGLKFMVYLQKENIIDESGMPKERFSAEFPKEGPSILRIQQVVRGDSAAYFCASSPTALAGAFFGPGTRLTVL.

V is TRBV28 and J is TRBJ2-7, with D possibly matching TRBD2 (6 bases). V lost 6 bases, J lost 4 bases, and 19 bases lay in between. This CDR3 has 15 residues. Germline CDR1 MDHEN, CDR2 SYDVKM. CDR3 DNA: TGTGCCAGCAGCGGCCGACTAGAAGTATCGTACGAGCAGTACTTC. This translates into CASSGRLEVSYEQYF.

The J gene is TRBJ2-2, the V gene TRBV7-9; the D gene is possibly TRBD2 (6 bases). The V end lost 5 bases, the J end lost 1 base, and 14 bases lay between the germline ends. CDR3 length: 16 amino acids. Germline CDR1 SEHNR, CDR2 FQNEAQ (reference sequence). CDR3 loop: CASSPGTLQNTGELFF. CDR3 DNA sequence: TGTGCCAGCAGCCCGGGGACTTTACAGAACACCGGGGAGCTGTTTTTT. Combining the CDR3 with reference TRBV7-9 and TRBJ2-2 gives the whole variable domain DTGVSQNPRHKITKRGQNVTFRCDPISEHNRLYWYRQTLGQGPEFLTYFQNEAQLEKSRLLSDRFSAERPKGSFSTLEIQRTEQGDSAMYLCASSPGTLQNTGELFFGEGSRLTVL.

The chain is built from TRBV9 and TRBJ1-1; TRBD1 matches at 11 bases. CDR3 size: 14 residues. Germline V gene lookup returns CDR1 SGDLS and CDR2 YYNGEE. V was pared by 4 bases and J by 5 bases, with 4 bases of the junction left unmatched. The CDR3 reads CASSPDRGRTEAFF. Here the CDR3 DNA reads TGTGCCAGCAGCCCGGACAGGGGGCGGACTGAAGCTTTCTTT.